These T cell receptor beta chains were read from a single sample in a study of shared clonotypes between healthy human individuals. Sequencing used immunoSEQ multiplex PCR; TCRdb keeps in-frame clones, though not all of them. This table holds roughly 500,000 clones, around 85% found once. The sample was PBMCs. Receptor source: a woman aged 40 to 55 in good health. Some clones in this sample may be carry-over from other donors' samples. Each CDR3 is given without its conserved first and last residue.

v_call	j_call	cdr3_aa
TRBV28	TRBJ1-5	ASSFPGQRYQPQH
TRBV5-5	TRBJ1-2	ASSLPRTDGYT
TRBV6-6	TRBJ1-1	ASSYTPDTNTEAF
TRBV5-1	TRBJ2-7	ASSLAGIGYEQY
TRBV4-2	TRBJ1-1	ASSQDKSGSFGGTEAF
TRBV7-8	TRBJ2-7	ASSLGRRGSYEQY
TRBV6-5	TRBJ2-7	ASSPDRGTWEQY
TRBV18	TRBJ2-5	ASSGAGTGDQETQY
TRBV7-2	TRBJ2-1	ASSFVPLDEQF
TRBV28	TRBJ2-7	ASTSGGSGLDSYEQY
TRBV2	TRBJ2-2	ASSDDATGELF
TRBV7-9	TRBJ2-7	ASSETSGSSYEQY
TRBV7-9	TRBJ2-2	ASTTFSTGELF
TRBV7-6	TRBJ2-1	ASSLGGPRGDEQF
TRBV29-1	TRBJ1-1	SVEGGTHTEAF
TRBV27	TRBJ2-7	ASSLSPTGLEQY
TRBV29-1	TRBJ2-7	SVTGSGSYEQY
TRBV9	TRBJ2-1	ASSVEGWGSYNEQF
TRBV14	TRBJ2-7	ASSKSSGRPYEQY
TRBV2	TRBJ2-5	ASGGTSGYQETQY
TRBV28	TRBJ2-7	ASSLSPGGTYEQY
TRBV9	TRBJ2-3	ASSPSGRAGEDTQY